Reported below is one T cell receptor beta chain. Antigen unknown. Between the trimmed V and J ends, which lost 5 bases and 4 bases, there was a span of 9 bases. This CDR3 is built from 13 residues. Per germline, CDR1 GTSNPN and CDR2 SVGIG (reference sequence). The investigators collected lesional scalp punch biopsies and peripheral blood from alopecia areata patients. The sample belongs to a study of CD8+ T cells in alopecia areata. Across the whole study: The study gave treated patients oral tofacitinib at 5 to 10 mg twice daily.

Sequencing used cDNA as its template, made by extracting RNA and reverse transcribing it. TCRdb keeps only in-frame clones here, not all; method: immunoSEQ multiplex PCR. Here the sample spans more than 200,000 clones, around 67% being singletons. General study points: Tissue-resident alphabeta T cells belonging to normal skin likewise get sequenced within scalp specimens. Clonality exceeded that of normal scalp in lesional scalp, most notably in alopecia totalis/universalis.

This TCR was recovered from a human donor with alopecia areata. The source was CD4+ T cells sorted from blood, collected at week 0. The rearrangement uses TRBV30 and TRBJ2-6; D possibly corresponds to TRBD2 (5 bases). The CDR3 reads CAWGLTGANVLTF. The CDR3 bases are TGTGCCTGGGGACTGACGGGGGCCAACGTCCTGACTTTC.